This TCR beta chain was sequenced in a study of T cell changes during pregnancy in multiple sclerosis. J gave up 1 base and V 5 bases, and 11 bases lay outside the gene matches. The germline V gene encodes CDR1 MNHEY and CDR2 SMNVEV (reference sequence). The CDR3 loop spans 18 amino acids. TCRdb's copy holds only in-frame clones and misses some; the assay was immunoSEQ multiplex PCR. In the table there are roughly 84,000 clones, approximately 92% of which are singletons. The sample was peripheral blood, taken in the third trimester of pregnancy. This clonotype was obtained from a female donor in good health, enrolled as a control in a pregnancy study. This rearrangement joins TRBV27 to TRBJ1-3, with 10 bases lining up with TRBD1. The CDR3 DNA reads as TGTGCCAGCAGTGCTCCGGGACAGGGGCCCCCTTCTGGAAACACCATATATTTT. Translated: CASSAPGQGPPSGNTIYF.